These T cell receptor beta chains were read from a single sample in a study of T cell responses to AZD1222 COVID-19 vaccine. Libraries were prepared by immunoSEQ multiplex PCR; TCRdb keeps only in-frame clonotypes and omits some of them. Found here are approximately 75,000 clones, over 75% of them singletons; the top ten hold more than 15%. Sequenced here: peripheral blood, sampled 28 days after the second AZD1222 dose. Every receptor here comes from an adult who received the AZD1222 COVID-19 vaccine. CDR3s include the opening cysteine and the closing phenylalanine or tryptophan. D genes are given only for firm matches. Part of the rows lack a size; the others show once, few, many or a class for expanded clones.

v_call	d_call	clone_size	j_call	cdr3_aa	cdr3_nt
TRBV27	.	once	TRBJ1-1	CASSLQGGNTEAFF	TGTGCCAGCAGTTTACAGGGAGGGAACACTGAAGCTTTCTTT
TRBV5-1	.	.	TRBJ2-1	CASSLEGEQFF	TGCGCCAGCAGCTTGGAAGGAGAGCAGTTCTTC
TRBV19	.	few	TRBJ1-4	CASTSGYNEKLFF	TGTGCCAGTACGTCCGGTTATAATGAAAAACTGTTTTTT
TRBV4-3	.	.	TRBJ2-1	CASSQGGGLDEQFF	TGCGCCAGCAGCCAAGGAGGGGGGCTGGATGAGCAGTTCTTC
TRBV4-1	.	.	TRBJ1-2	CASSQAYDRLYGYTF	TGCGCCAGCAGCCAAGCTTACGACAGGCTCTATGGCTACACCTTC
TRBV6-5	.	.	TRBJ1-5	CASSWGRDQPQHF	TGTGCCAGCAGTTGGGGGAGGGATCAGCCCCAGCATTTT
TRBV7-2	.	.	TRBJ2-1	CASSFPLGGGAADEQFF	TGTGCCAGCAGCTTCCCCTTAGGGGGCGGGGCGGCGGATGAGCAGTTCTTC
TRBV5-1	.	once	TRBJ2-7	CASSAGLLSSYEQYF	TGCGCCAGCAGCGCGGGACTCCTAAGCTCCTACGAGCAGTACTTC
TRBV3-1/TRBV3-2	.	.	TRBJ1-6	CASSPKWGGRNSPLHF	TGTGCCAGCAGCCCGAAGTGGGGGGGACGGAATTCACCCCTCCACTTT
TRBV9	.	.	TRBJ2-5	CASSPPVGTQYF	TGTGCCAGCAGTCCTCCCGTTGGGACCCAGTACTTC
TRBV9	.	once	TRBJ1-1	CASSPERGFEAFF	TGTGCCAGCAGCCCCGAAAGGGGGTTTGAAGCTTTCTTT
TRBV10-2	TRBD1	.	TRBJ1-6	CAAQGYSSPLHF	TGCGCCGCACAGGGGTATAGTTCACCCCTCCACTTT
TRBV5-8	.	.	TRBJ2-7	CASSLGGSRGEYEQYF	TGTGCCAGCAGCCTCGGCGGTTCCAGGGGGGAATACGAGCAGTACTTC
TRBV28	.	.	TRBJ1-2	CASSSFDRGTNYGYTF	TGTGCCAGCAGTTCTTTCGATAGGGGGACTAACTATGGCTACACCTTC
TRBV7-8	.	.	TRBJ1-1	CASSQVGEITEAFF	TGTGCCAGCAGCCAGGTTGGGGAAATCACTGAAGCTTTCTTT
TRBV5-1	.	.	TRBJ2-5	CASSLPRETQYF	TGCGCCAGCAGCCTCCCCCGGGAGACCCAGTACTTC
TRBV11-3	.	.	TRBJ1-5	CASSFRDPGVGQPQHF	TGTGCCAGCAGCTTCCGGGACCCAGGTGTGGGTCAGCCCCAGCATTTT
TRBV24-1	.	.	TRBJ1-5	CATSESGVSQPQHF	TGTGCCACCAGTGAATCAGGGGTGAGCCAGCCCCAGCATTTT
TRBV30	.	.	TRBJ2-1	CAWSELTTGNEQFF	TGTGCCTGGAGCGAACTTACAACTGGGAATGAGCAGTTCTTC
TRBV7-2	.	.	TRBJ2-7	CASSLGTYRYEQYF	TGTGCCAGCAGCTTAGGGACTTATCGCTACGAGCAGTACTTC
TRBV7-9	.	once	TRBJ1-1	CASPTGPNTEAFF	TGTGCCAGCCCGACGGGGCCGAACACTGAAGCTTTCTTT
TRBV6-2/TRBV6-3	TRBD2	.	TRBJ2-5	CASSVGLAGGRYQETQYF	TGTGCCAGCAGCGTAGGACTAGCGGGGGGGCGGTACCAAGAGACCCAGTACTTC
TRBV3-1/TRBV3-2	.	.	TRBJ1-3	CASSHSGAGGNTIYF	TGTGCCAGCAGCCACTCGGGGGCGGGCGGAAACACCATATATTTT
TRBV3-1/TRBV3-2	.	.	TRBJ2-1	CASSQGLDNEQFF	TGTGCCAGCAGCCAGGGCTTAGATAATGAGCAGTTCTTC
TRBV27	.	.	TRBJ1-5	CASSSQGMRQPQHF	TGTGCCAGCAGTTCCCAGGGAATGCGTCAGCCCCAGCATTTT
TRBV5-6	TRBD1	.	TRBJ2-7	CASSFNSGTGIYEQYF	TGTGCCAGCAGCTTCAACTCCGGGACAGGGATCTACGAGCAGTACTTC